Below, 27 T cell receptor beta chains from the same sample are listed, as sequenced in a study of human versus mouse CDR3 diversity and MHC coevolution. Libraries were prepared by immunoSEQ multiplex PCR; TCRdb keeps only in-frame clonotypes and omits some of them. The sample has 45,000 to 75,000 clones; approximately 94% are singletons. Sample: naive CD4+ T cells from blood. Subset defined: CD45RO-negative CD62L-positive naive CD4 T cells. The receptors derive from a person aged 55 to 69 in good health.

This clone was seen once. The chain couples TRBV7-8 to TRBJ2-1; D might be TRBD2 (6 bases). The V gene lost 1 base and the J gene lost 4 bases, with 8 bases spanning the gap. The CDR3 has 14 residues. The germline V gene encodes CDR1 SGHVS and CDR2 FQNEAQ. The CDR3 sequence is CASSLGGRYNEQFF. The CDR3 DNA reads TGTGCCAGCAGCTTAGGGGGGAGGTACAATGAGCAGTTCTTC.

The J gene is TRBJ1-3, the V gene TRBV5-6; D is perhaps TRBD1 (5 bases). The CDR3 spans 16 residues. V dropped 0 bases and J dropped 2 bases, with 12 bases sitting between them. Germline-derived CDR1 and CDR2 are SGHDT and YYEEEE. The CDR3 spells CASSLAGRDPGNTIYF. The CDR3 DNA reads as TGTGCCAGCAGCTTGGCCGGGAGGGACCCTGGAAACACCATATATTTT.

The chain carries TRBV11-3 and TRBJ1-2; TRBD1 matches at 10 bases. Germline CDR1 and CDR2: SGHNT and YENEEA. The CDR3 loop spans 17 amino acids. The trim removed 1 base at V and 4 bases at J, leaving 9 bases unmatched. CDR3 sequence (DNA): TGTGCCAGCAGCTTAGCCGGGACAGGGGTCGTTCCCTATGGCTACACCTTC. Protein: CASSLAGTGVVPYGYTF. The full variable domain, with the rest looked up from reference TRBV11-3 and TRBJ1-2, is EAGVVQSPRYKIIEKKQPVAFWCNPISGHNTLYWYLQNLGQGPELLIRYENEEAVDDSQLPKDRFSAERLKGVDSTLKIQPAELGDSAVYLCASSLAGTGVVPYGYTFGSGTRLTVV.

In its sample, this clone was seen once. The DNA for the CDR3 is TGTGCCAGCAGCTTAGATTCCGGGATCCAAGAGACCCAGTACTTC. This gives the protein CASSLDSGIQETQYF. This chain uses TRBV11-3 with TRBJ2-5; D is perhaps TRBD2 (5 bases). This CDR3 is built from 15 residues. CDR1 and CDR2 from the germline V gene are SGHNT and YENEEA. V lost 0 bases, J lost 1 base, and 9 bases lay in between.

This clone came up once. V usage is TRBV7-8 and J usage is TRBJ2-3, with D hard to call. The germline V gene encodes CDR1 SGHVS and CDR2 FQNEAQ. CDR3 length: 12 amino acids. The V and J ends lost 3 bases and 6 bases respectively, with 7 bases between them. This chain's CDR3 is CASSLTGDTQYF. In DNA, the CDR3 is TGTGCCAGCAGCTTGACTGGGGATACGCAGTATTTT.

The V call is TRBV10-3, the J call TRBJ2-1; D remains unclear. The CDR3 covers 11 residues. V shed 7 bases and J shed 9 bases, with 10 bases lying between them. Germline CDR1 reads ENHRY; CDR2 reads SYGVKD. Written as DNA, the CDR3 is TGTGCCATCACCCAGAGAGGTGAGCAGTTCTTC. This sequence encodes CAITQRGEQFF.

The rearrangement uses TRBV5-5 and TRBJ2-7, with D possibly TRBD2 on 5 matching bases. Looked up from germline, CDR1 is SGHKS and CDR2 is YYEKEE (reference sequence). The CDR3 runs to 15 residues. The V end was cut by 4 bases, the J end by 5 bases, with 19 bases between. The DNA of the CDR3 is TGTGCCAGCAGCATCTCCTCGGGCGCCGGGAACGAGCAGTACTTC. Translating gives CASSISSGAGNEQYF.

This chain links TRBV2 with TRBJ2-3, with a weak D call TRBD2 (5 bases). Germline values: CDR1 SNHLY, CDR2 FYNNEI. V was clipped by 6 bases and J by 6 bases, with 10 bases between them. CDR3 length: 12 residues. The CDR3 coding sequence is TGTGCCAGCAGGGGGAGACTGGATACGCAGTATTTT. Its translation is CASRGRLDTQYF.

This chain links TRBV7-9 with TRBJ2-1; 7 positions match TRBD2. Germline CDR1 and CDR2: SEHNR and FQNEAQ (reference sequence). This CDR3 has 11 residues. The ends lost 5 bases at V and 10 bases at J; junction bases unmatched: 2. The chain's CDR3 is CASSNSGEQFF. The CDR3 nucleotides read TGTGCCAGCAGCAATAGCGGGGAGCAGTTCTTC.

This chain connects TRBV9 to TRBJ2-7; 11 positions agree with TRBD2. The germline CDR1 and CDR2 sequences are SGDLS and YYNGEE. V was pared by 3 bases and J by 0 bases, with 2 bases of the junction left unmatched. This CDR3 spans 15 amino acids. CDR3 sequence (DNA): TGTGCCAGCAGCGCCGGGACTAGCGGCTCCTACGAGCAGTACTTC. Encoded protein: CASSAGTSGSYEQYF.

The chain uses TRBV4-1 and TRBJ2-7; TRBD2 is a possible D gene (6 bases). The CDR3 runs 16 residues. The ends were cut back, 3 bases at V and 1 base at J, with 16 bases in the middle. Germline CDR1 is MGHRA and CDR2 is YSYEKL. CDR3 loop: CASSHAGRDGSYEQYF. In DNA form, the CDR3 reads TGCGCCAGCAGCCACGCGGGGCGGGATGGGTCCTACGAGCAGTACTTC.

As for this clone: A junction boundary mismatches the germline segment, possibly from a read error. The chain joins TRBV25-1 to TRBJ1-2, with D possibly TRBD1 on 6 matching bases. The CDR3 totals 13 residues. Germline V CDR1 and CDR2: MGHDK, SYGVNS. CDR3 residues: CAGSESGVRGYTF. The DNA for the CDR3 is TGTGCCGGCAGTGAATCAGGGGTCAGGGGCTACACCTTC.

The rearrangement uses TRBV7-6 and TRBJ2-7, with 10 bases matching TRBD2. V shed 1 base and J 4 bases; nucleotides not matched to a gene: 7. This CDR3 is built from 16 residues. Germline V gene lookup returns CDR1 SGHVS and CDR2 FNYEAQ. CDR3 region: CASSLGVAGGIYEQYF. The CDR3 DNA sequence: TGTGCCAGCAGCTTAGGGGTAGCGGGAGGAATATACGAGCAGTACTTC.

V usage is TRBV6-5 and J usage is TRBJ2-7; maybe TRBD1 (6 bases). The germline V gene encodes CDR1 MNHEY and CDR2 SVGAGI. The CDR3 covers 14 residues. Trimming shortened V by 2 bases and J by 1 base, and 9 bases separated the two germline ends. The CDR3: CASSYPGQSYEQYF. The CDR3 bases are TGTGCCAGCAGTTACCCGGGACAATCCTACGAGCAGTACTTC.

The V gene is TRBV5-1, the J gene TRBJ1-6, with D possibly matching TRBD1 (6 bases). The CDR3 consists of 13 residues. V dropped 4 bases and J dropped 8 bases, with 10 bases sitting between them. CDR1 SGHRS and CDR2 YFSETQ come from the germline V gene. The CDR3 loop reads CASSTGPDSPLHF. In DNA form, the CDR3 reads TGCGCCAGCAGCACAGGGCCTGATTCACCCCTCCACTTT.

This clone showed up just once. The J gene is TRBJ2-7, the V gene TRBV27; 10 nucleotides line up with TRBD1. This CDR3 comprises 13 residues. Germline CDR1 reads MNHEY; CDR2 reads SMNVEV (reference sequence). Unmatched junction bases numbered 4, after V lost 5 bases and J lost 6 bases. The chain's CDR3 is CASSGQGVSEQYF. CDR3 sequence (DNA): TGTGCCAGCAGTGGACAGGGGGTTTCCGAGCAGTACTTC.

The chain carries TRBV6-6 and TRBJ2-4, with TRBD2 matching 10 bases. The germline V gene encodes CDR1 MNHNY and CDR2 SVGAGI (reference sequence). Trimming removed 4 bases from V and 7 bases from J; junction bases left unmatched: 4. The CDR3 length is 14 residues. The CDR3 loop reads CASSSLTSGNIQYF. In nucleotides, the CDR3 is TGTGCCAGCAGTTCCTTGACTAGCGGGAACATTCAGTACTTC.

This chain joins TRBV9 and TRBJ2-3; 7 bases map to TRBD1. The CDR3 runs to 16 residues. CDR1 and CDR2 (germline): SGDLS, YYNGEE. V dropped 0 bases and J dropped 2; count of bases not matched to a gene: 6. CDR3 nucleotides: TGTGCCAGCAGCGTAGCGACAGGGAGAAACACAGATACGCAGTATTTT. This codes for CASSVATGRNTDTQYF.

The V call is TRBV6-6, the J call TRBJ1-2; D is possibly TRBD1 (6 bases). With 7 bases removed from V and 2 bases from J, the gap between germline ends came to 14 bases. CDR3 length: 14 amino acids. Looked up from germline, CDR1 is MNHNY and CDR2 is SVGAGI (reference sequence). This chain's CDR3 is CASTLGHLNYGYTF. DNA for the CDR3: TGTGCCAGCACCCTGGGACACCTGAACTATGGCTACACCTTC.

The J gene is TRBJ1-1, the V gene TRBV9; TRBD1 aligns across 7 bases. V lost 3 bases, J lost 0 bases, and 2 bases stayed unmatched. Germline assignment: CDR1 SGDLS and CDR2 YYNGEE. The CDR3 covers 14 residues. CDR3 nucleotides: TGTGCCAGCAGCGCGACAGGGATGAACACTGAAGCTTTCTTT. Translated, it gives CASSATGMNTEAFF.

V and J are TRBV7-9 and TRBJ1-1; no clear D. CDR1 and CDR2 (germline): SEHNR, FQNEAQ (reference sequence). Trimming removed 5 bases from V and 3 bases from J, with 13 bases in between. This CDR3 has 14 amino acids. CDR3 sequence (DNA): TGTGCCAGCAGCCCACTCTCCCGGGACACTGAAGCTTTCTTT. This encodes CASSPLSRDTEAFF.

CDR3 nucleotide sequence: TGTGCCGCCACGGGACTCGCGAACACCGGGGAGCTGTTTTTT. Encoded protein: CAATGLANTGELFF. This chain uses TRBV19 with TRBJ2-2, with D tentatively TRBD2 (6 bases). The CDR3 has 14 amino acids. V was pared by 11 bases and J by 0 bases, with 13 bases between. Germline V gives CDR1 LNHDA, CDR2 SQIVND (reference sequence).

The chain combines TRBV19 with TRBJ1-3; D not resolved. The CDR3 totals 12 residues. The ends were cut back, 10 bases at V and 2 bases at J, with 9 bases in the middle. Per germline, CDR1 LNHDA and CDR2 SQIVND (reference sequence). CDR3 nucleotide sequence: TGTGCCACCACCCGGGCTGGAAACACCATATATTTT. This codes for CATTRAGNTIYF. Supplemented by reference TRBV19 and TRBJ1-3, the full variable domain reads DGGITQSPKYLFRKEGQNVTLSCEQNLNHDAMYWYRQDPGQGLRLIYYSQIVNDFQKGDIAEGYSVSREKKESFPLTVTSAQKNPTAFYLCATTRAGNTIYFGEGSWLTVV.

This clone was seen only once. The J gene is TRBJ1-2, the V gene TRBV29-1; TRBD1 matches 7 bases. Germline V gene lookup returns CDR1 SQVTM and CDR2 ANQGSEA. The CDR3 runs 14 residues. The V and J ends lost 2 bases and 8 bases, in that order; junction bases with no gene match: 11. This CDR3 reads CSVEPTGPVGGYTF. In nucleotides, the CDR3 is TGCAGCGTTGAACCGACAGGGCCGGTAGGGGGCTACACCTTC.

The chain is built from TRBV5-4 and TRBJ2-4; 7 bases map to TRBD2. With 4 bases clipped from V and 0 bases from J, the junction kept 7 bases outside the gene matches. Germline V gene sequence: CDR1 SGHNT, CDR2 YYREEE (reference sequence). The CDR3 runs to 16 residues. CDR3 protein: CASSLGRGVAKNIQYF. The CDR3 region has the DNA TGTGCCAGCAGCCTGGGACGGGGGGTAGCCAAAAACATTCAGTACTTC.

The V gene is TRBV6-1, the J gene TRBJ1-2; 9 nucleotides line up with TRBD1. Germline V gives CDR1 MNHNS, CDR2 SASEGT. The CDR3 contains 13 residues. Germline trimming cut 4 bases from V and 3 bases from J; bases unmatched to any gene: 0. The CDR3 sequence: CASSGTGDYGYTF. For the CDR3, the DNA is TGTGCCAGCAGTGGGACAGGGGACTATGGCTACACCTTC.

The chain carries TRBV7-9 and TRBJ1-3, with D possibly matching TRBD1 (6 bases). V was pared by 5 bases and J by 0 bases, with 11 bases between. The CDR3 spans 15 residues. The germline CDR1 and CDR2 sequences are SEHNR and FQNEAQ (reference sequence). The CDR3 DNA sequence: TGTGCCAGCAGCCCCGGACAGACCTCTGGAAACACCATATATTTT. Its protein is CASSPGQTSGNTIYF.